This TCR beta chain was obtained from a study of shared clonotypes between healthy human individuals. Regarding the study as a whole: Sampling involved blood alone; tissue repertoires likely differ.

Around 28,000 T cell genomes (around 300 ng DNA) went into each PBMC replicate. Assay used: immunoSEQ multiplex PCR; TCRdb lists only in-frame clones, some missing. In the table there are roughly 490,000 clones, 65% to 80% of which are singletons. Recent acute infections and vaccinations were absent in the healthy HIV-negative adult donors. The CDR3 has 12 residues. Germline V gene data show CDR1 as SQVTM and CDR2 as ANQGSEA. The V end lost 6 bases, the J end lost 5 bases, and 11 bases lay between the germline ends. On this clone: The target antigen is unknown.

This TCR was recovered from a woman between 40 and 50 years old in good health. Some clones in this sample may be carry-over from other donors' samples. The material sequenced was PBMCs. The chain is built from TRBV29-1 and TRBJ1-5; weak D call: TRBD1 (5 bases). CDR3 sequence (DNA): TGCAGCGTCAAACGGGGGGATCAGCCCCAGCATTTT. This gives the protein CSVKRGDQPQHF.